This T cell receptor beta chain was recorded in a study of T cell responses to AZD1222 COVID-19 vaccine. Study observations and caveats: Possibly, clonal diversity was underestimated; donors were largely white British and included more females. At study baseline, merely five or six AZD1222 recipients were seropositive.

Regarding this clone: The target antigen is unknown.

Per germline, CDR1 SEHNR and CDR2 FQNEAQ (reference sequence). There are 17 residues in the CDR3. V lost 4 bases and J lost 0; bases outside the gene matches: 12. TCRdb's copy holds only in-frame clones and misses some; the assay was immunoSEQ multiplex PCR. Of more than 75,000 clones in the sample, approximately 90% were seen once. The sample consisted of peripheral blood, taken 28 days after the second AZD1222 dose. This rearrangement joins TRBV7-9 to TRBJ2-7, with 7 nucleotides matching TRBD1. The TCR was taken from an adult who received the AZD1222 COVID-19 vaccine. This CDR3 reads CASSSYPTGSSSYEQYF. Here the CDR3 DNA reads TGTGCCAGCAGCTCGTACCCGACAGGGAGTAGCTCCTACGAGCAGTACTTC.